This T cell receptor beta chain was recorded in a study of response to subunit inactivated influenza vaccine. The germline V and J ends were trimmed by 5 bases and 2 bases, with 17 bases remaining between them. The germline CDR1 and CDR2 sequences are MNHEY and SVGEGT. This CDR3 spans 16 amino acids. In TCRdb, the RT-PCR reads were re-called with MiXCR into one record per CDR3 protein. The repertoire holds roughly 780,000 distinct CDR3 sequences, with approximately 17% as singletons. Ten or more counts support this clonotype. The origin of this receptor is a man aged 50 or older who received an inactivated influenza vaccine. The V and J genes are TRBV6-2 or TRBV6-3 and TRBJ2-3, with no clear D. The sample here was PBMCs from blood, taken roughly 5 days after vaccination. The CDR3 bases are TGTGCCAGCAGTACTGGGGTGGGCTCGAACACAGATACGCAGTATTTT. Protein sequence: CASSTGVGSNTDTQYF.